The rows below give T cell receptor beta chains drawn from one sample of a study of blood T cell repertoires in COVID-19. Repertoires were generated with immunoSEQ multiplex PCR, while TCRdb's copy carries only in-frame clones and drops some. Of about 33,000 clones in the sample, about 86% were seen once. The sequenced sample was peripheral blood. These receptors all stem from a woman at least 80 years old with active or convalescent COVID-19. CDR3s include the opening cysteine and the closing phenylalanine or tryptophan. D genes are given only for firm matches. Clone sizes are given selectively: once, few, many, or a class where the clone is expanded.

J gene,clone size,D gene,V gene,CDR3 DNA,CDR3 protein
TRBJ2-3,.,.,TRBV5-1,TGCGCCAGCAGCGAAGACTCTGGGGCGGATACGCAGTATTTT,CASSEDSGADTQYF
TRBJ2-3,.,TRBD2,TRBV29-1,TGCAGCGTTGCTAGGACTAGCGGGAAATTGATTACGCAGTATTTT,CSVARTSGKLITQYF
TRBJ2-5,.,TRBD1,TRBV11-2,TGTGCCAGCAGTTCTCGACAGGGGCAACGTCAAGAGACCCAGTACTTC,CASSSRQGQRQETQYF
TRBJ2-1,.,TRBD2,TRBV19,TGTGCCAGTAGTATCTCCGCGGGAGGGTACAATGAGCAGTTCTTC,CASSISAGGYNEQFF
TRBJ2-7,.,TRBD1,TRBV18,TGTGCCAGCTCACCCGGTGTTGACAGGGACTACGAGCAGTACTTC,CASSPGVDRDYEQYF
TRBJ2-7,.,.,TRBV28,TGTGCCAGCAGTTCGACAGCCTACGAGCAGTACTTC,CASSSTAYEQYF
TRBJ2-7,.,TRBD2,TRBV3-1/TRBV3-2,TGTGCCAGCAGCCAAGATCGAGTAGCGGGGACCTACGAGCAGTACTTC,CASSQDRVAGTYEQYF
TRBJ2-1,.,.,TRBV24-1,TGTGCCACCAGGGGGTCTGGGGCCTCCTACAATGAGCAGTTCTTC,CATRGSGASYNEQFF
TRBJ2-3,few,.,TRBV25-1,TGTGCCAGCAGTGATACGGGTGATGGGGGGACAGATACGCAGTATTTT,CASSDTGDGGTDTQYF
TRBJ1-1,.,.,TRBV2,TGTGCCAGCAGTGAAGCCAACAGGGCTTTCTTT,CASSEANRAFF
TRBJ2-7,few,.,TRBV5-8,TGTGCCAGCAGCTTGTATAGGGGCGAGCAGTACTTC,CASSLYRGEQYF
TRBJ2-1,.,.,TRBV12-3/TRBV12-4,TGTGCCAGCAGTTTTGCTACCAATGAGCAGTTCTTC,CASSFATNEQFF
TRBJ1-5,.,.,TRBV3-1/TRBV3-2,TGTGCCAGCAGCCAAGATCTGGGGTCAGGGGCCTATGGCAATCAGCCCCAGCATTTT,CASSQDLGSGAYGNQPQHF
TRBJ2-6,.,.,TRBV3-1/TRBV3-2,TGTGCCAGCAGCCTTAGAGGTGTCAGGGGTATATCTGGGGCCAACGTCCTGACTTTC,CASSLRGVRGISGANVLTF
TRBJ1-5,.,.,TRBV28,TGTGCCAGCAGTTCCTCAAAAAAAGCGGACCTTAGGAATCAGCCCCAGCATTTT,CASSSSKKADLRNQPQHF
TRBJ2-3,.,.,TRBV19,TGTGCCAGTAGTATAGGCCCCGAGTCAGATACGCAGTATTTT,CASSIGPESDTQYF
TRBJ2-7,.,TRBD2,TRBV5-1,TGCGCCAGCAGCTTGGCCGCGGGAGGAGGTAGTGGCGAGCAGTACTTC,CASSLAAGGGSGEQYF
TRBJ2-7,.,TRBD2,TRBV3-1/TRBV3-2,TGTGCCAGCAGCCCACCGGGACTAGCGGGCCACGAGCAGTACTTC,CASSPPGLAGHEQYF
TRBJ1-2,few,.,TRBV19,TGTGCCAGTAGTGATCTGAGACAGGAGGCCTACACCTTC,CASSDLRQEAYTF
TRBJ2-7,few,TRBD2,TRBV25-1,TGTGCCAGCAGTCTAGCGGGAGGTAACGAGCAGTACTTC,CASSLAGGNEQYF
TRBJ2-2,.,.,TRBV5-1,TGCGCCAGCAGCTTGGGACAATACACCGGGGAGCTGTTTTTT,CASSLGQYTGELFF
TRBJ2-3,.,TRBD2,TRBV11-2,TGTGCCAGCAGCTTAGGGACTAGCGGGGGGTACACAGATACGCAGTATTTT,CASSLGTSGGYTDTQYF
TRBJ2-7,.,TRBD1,TRBV11-1,TGTGCCAGCAGCTGGACGGACAGGGCCCACGAGCAGTACTTC,CASSWTDRAHEQYF
TRBJ2-2,.,TRBD2,TRBV3-1/TRBV3-2,TGTGCCAGCAGCCAACGGACTAGCGGGGGGAACACCGGGGAGCTGTTTTTT,CASSQRTSGGNTGELFF
TRBJ2-7,.,.,TRBV6-2/TRBV6-3,TGTGCCAGCAGTAGCCATCTAAGCGCCTCAAGGAACGAGCAGTACTTC,CASSSHLSASRNEQYF
TRBJ1-2,.,.,TRBV11-2,TGTGCCAGCAGCTTAGACAGAAACTATGGCTACACCTTC,CASSLDRNYGYTF
TRBJ1-2,.,.,TRBV2,TGTGCCAGCAGGGAGTTTATTGGCTATGGCTACACCTTC,CASREFIGYGYTF
TRBJ1-1,few,.,TRBV5-4,TGTGCCAGCAGCTCGGGACAGAACACTGAAGCTTTCTTT,CASSSGQNTEAFF
TRBJ1-2,.,TRBD1,TRBV7-3,TGTGCCAGCAGTCAGGGGACAGGGGCAGACTATGGCTACACCTTC,CASSQGTGADYGYTF
TRBJ2-2,.,TRBD1,TRBV5-1,TGCGCCAGCAGCTCCCGGACAGGGGGTCCCGGGGAGCTGTTTTTT,CASSSRTGGPGELFF
TRBJ2-7,.,.,TRBV18,TGTGCCAGCTCACCGAGCCCGTCATCCTACGAGCAGTACTTC,CASSPSPSSYEQYF
TRBJ2-3,.,.,TRBV7-9,TGTGCCAGCAGCCTAGGAACTGCGGATACGCAGTATTTT,CASSLGTADTQYF
TRBJ2-1,.,.,TRBV6-6,TGTGCCAGCAGCCGTCCCTACAATGAGCAGTTCTTC,CASSRPYNEQFF
TRBJ1-2,.,TRBD1,TRBV7-9,TGTGCCAGCAGCTCCCCTGGACAGGGGGCGGCTGGGGGCTACACCTTC,CASSSPGQGAAGGYTF
TRBJ1-4,.,.,TRBV19,TGTGCCAGTCGGGGGGGTGCAACTAATGAAAAACTGTTTTTT,CASRGGATNEKLFF
TRBJ1-1,.,TRBD1,TRBV5-1,TGCGCCAGCAGCTTGCCCGGGACAGGGGTAGGCACTGAAGCTTTCTTT,CASSLPGTGVGTEAFF
TRBJ2-7,.,.,TRBV18,TGTGCCAGCTCACCTGCAACTAGTTACCACGAGCAGTACTTC,CASSPATSYHEQYF
TRBJ1-5,.,TRBD1,TRBV30,TGTGCCTGGAGTGGGGTGGGGCAGGGGGTTCAGCCCCAGCATTTT,CAWSGVGQGVQPQHF
TRBJ2-5,.,.,TRBV7-3,TGTGCCAGCAGCGCCCGGGCAGGGGATTGGGAGACCCAGTACTTC,CASSARAGDWETQYF
TRBJ2-3,.,.,TRBV9,TGTGCCAGCAGCCCACGGTGGGGGGCAGATACGCAGTATTTT,CASSPRWGADTQYF
TRBJ2-2,.,TRBD1,TRBV19,TGTGCCAGTAGGGGGGGACAGGCGAACACCGGGGAGCTGTTTTTT,CASRGGQANTGELFF
TRBJ2-3,.,.,TRBV12-3/TRBV12-4,TGTGCCAGCAGTCCGGGAGATACGCAGTATTTT,CASSPGDTQYF
TRBJ1-1,.,.,TRBV30,TGTGCCTGGGATACAGGGCTGGGGTACACTGAAGCTTTCTTT,CAWDTGLGYTEAFF
TRBJ2-7,.,TRBD1,TRBV5-6,TGTGCCAGCAGCTGGACCGGGACAGGGGGCAAGTACTTC,CASSWTGTGGKYF
TRBJ1-4,.,.,TRBV4-2,TGTGCCAGCAGCCAAGAGGGGGCCGGGCAGATGGGGAAACTGTTTTTT,CASSQEGAGQMGKLFF
TRBJ2-1,.,TRBD2,TRBV13,TGTGCCAGCAGCCTAATCCCGGGACTAGCGGGCAATGAGCAGTTCTTC,CASSLIPGLAGNEQFF
TRBJ2-2,.,TRBD1,TRBV5-1,TGCGCCAGCAGCCTTAGACAGGGAAGCACCGGGGAGCTGTTTTTT,CASSLRQGSTGELFF
TRBJ2-1,.,TRBD2,TRBV7-2,TGTGCCAGCAGCCCGACTAGCGGTATATACAATGAGCAGTTCTTC,CASSPTSGIYNEQFF
TRBJ1-2,.,.,TRBV5-8,TGTGCCAGCAGCTCCCCGGGAGCTCAATTGTACGGCTACACCTTC,CASSSPGAQLYGYTF
TRBJ2-1,.,.,TRBV6-5,TGTGCCAGCAGTTACGCGGACAATGAGCAGTTCTTC,CASSYADNEQFF
TRBJ1-3,.,TRBD1,TRBV19,TGTGCCAGTAGGGCTCGTCCGGGACAGACAACCAACCGTCTGGACACCATATATTTT,CASRARPGQTTNRLDTIYF
TRBJ1-5,.,.,TRBV19,TGTGCCAGTAGTACCCCCAGGGTACGCAATCAGCCCCAGCATTTT,CASSTPRVRNQPQHF
TRBJ2-4,.,TRBD2,TRBV10-3,TGTGCCATCAGCCAGGAAGGAGCGGGAGGGCAGTACTTC,CAISQEGAGGQYF